This TCR beta chain was sequenced in a study of blood T cell repertoires in COVID-19. This clone was counted a single time. In germline, CDR1 is LNHDA, CDR2 SQIVND (reference sequence). V lost 7 bases, J lost 0 bases, and 12 bases lay in between. The CDR3 runs to 15 residues. Assay: immunoSEQ multiplex PCR; the TCRdb copy retains only in-frame clones and omits some. The sample shows around 310,000 clones, roughly 89% of them seen only once. The chain recombines TRBV19 with TRBJ2-2; tentative D call: TRBD1 (6 bases). The sequenced material came from PBMCs or T cells enriched from blood (not recorded which). This TCR derives from a woman in her twenties or thirties who had recovered from COVID-19. The CDR3 DNA sequence: TGTGCCAGTACTCCGACAGGTTCGAACACCGGGGAGCTGTTTTTT. As protein: CASTPTGSNTGELFF.